This T cell receptor (beta chain) came from a study of blood T cell repertoires in COVID-19. Source study methods: From reference gene primer amplification, estimates of nucleated cell counts were derived. The table came from immunoSEQ multiplex PCR; TCRdb's copy has only in-frame clones and leaves some out. Clone size and the V and J calls come from that table; the DNA yielded D and trimming. This repertoire shows some 200,000 clones, about nine tenths found once; its top ten account for 0.65% to 0.95%. V lost 7 bases and J lost 5, with 20 bases in between. The V gene's germline CDR1 is LNHDA and CDR2 SQIVND (reference sequence). The CDR3 contains 15 residues.

Sequenced sample: peripheral blood. V usage is TRBV19 and J usage is TRBJ1-2; TRBD1 might be the D (6 bases). This TCR was sampled from a woman aged 70-85 years with acute or convalescent COVID-19. CDR3 residues: CASKRSAGEGYGYTF. DNA of the CDR3: TGTGCCAGTAAGAGATCGGCAGGGGAGGGGTATGGCTACACCTTC.